These 24 T cell receptor beta chains share one sample of origin, sequenced in a study of blood T cell repertoires in COVID-19. Profiling relied on immunoSEQ multiplex PCR, and the TCRdb table lists in-frame clones only, not all of them. The table records about 150,000 clones, approximately 79% of them present only once. Sequences were obtained from PBMCs or T cells enriched from blood (not recorded which). The receptors were gathered from a woman in her 70s in a cohort exposed to, infected with or recovered from COVID-19 (not recorded which).

The CDR3 reads CATVEFSGSNGELFF. The CDR3 DNA reads as TGTGCCACCGTGGAATTTAGCGGGAGTAACGGGGAGCTGTTTTTT. The chain carries TRBV5-4 and TRBJ2-2; 9 nucleotides line up with TRBD2. Per germline, CDR1 SGHNT and CDR2 YYREEE (reference sequence). V was pared by 9 bases and J by 7 bases, with 13 bases of the junction left unmatched. This CDR3 has 15 residues.

The chain joins TRBV6-5 to TRBJ1-6; 7 bases align to TRBD1. Germline CDR1 MNHEY, CDR2 SVGAGI. Trimming at V came to 5 bases and at J to 6 bases, leaving 4 bases not matched to a gene. CDR3 length equals 14 residues. CDR3 sequence (DNA): TGTGCCAGCAGTCCGGACAGGATTAATTCACCCCTCCACTTT. This codes for CASSPDRINSPLHF.

The chain joins TRBV18 to TRBJ1-2; D possibly corresponds to TRBD1 (5 bases). Germline CDR1 and CDR2: KGHSH and LQKENI. The CDR3 runs 14 residues. Trimming pared 2 bases from V and 4 bases from J, leaving 11 bases between. The CDR3 reads CASSPGAAFYGYTF. As DNA, the CDR3 is TGTGCCAGCTCACCAGGGGCAGCTTTCTATGGCTACACCTTC.

The CDR3 nucleotides read TGTGCCAGCAGCTTAGATTTTGGGCATTACGAGCAGTACTTC. This gives the protein CASSLDFGHYEQYF. V and J are TRBV11-2 and TRBJ2-7; no reliable D call. The CDR3 covers 14 residues. From germline, CDR1 is SGHAT and CDR2 FQNNGV. Between the trimmed V and J ends, which lost 0 bases and 4 bases, there was a span of 10 bases.

The J gene is TRBJ1-2, the V gene TRBV5-1; 9 bases align to TRBD1. V lost 0 bases to trimming and J lost 8 bases; unmatched junction nucleotides: 5. Germline V gene sequence: CDR1 SGHRS, CDR2 YFSETQ. The CDR3 has 14 residues. This CDR3 reads CASSLDGQGWGYTF. The CDR3 DNA sequence: TGCGCCAGCAGCTTGGACGGACAGGGGTGGGGCTACACCTTC.

The rearrangement joins TRBV6-1 to TRBJ2-7; TRBD1 matches 8 bases. The CDR3 covers 15 residues. The V and J ends lost 2 bases and 6 bases, in that order; junction bases with no gene match: 9. CDR1 MNHNS and CDR2 SASEGT come from the germline V gene. The CDR3 nucleotides read TGTGCCAGCAGTGAACCCCAGACAGGGGTACGCGAGCAGTACTTC. Amino acid sequence: CASSEPQTGVREQYF.

The chain is built from TRBV7-9 and TRBJ2-1, with TRBD2 matching over 8 bases. This CDR3 spans 17 amino acids. Germline CDR1 reads SEHNR; CDR2 reads FQNEAQ (reference sequence). V dropped 1 base and J dropped 0; count of bases not matched to a gene: 5. The CDR3 DNA follows: TGTGCCAGCAGCTTAGGTAGCGGGGCAAGCTCCTACAATGAGCAGTTCTTC. It codes for CASSLGSGASSYNEQFF. The whole variable domain, filled in from reference TRBV7-9 and TRBJ2-1, reads DTGVSQNPRHKITKRGQNVTFRCDPISEHNRLYWYRQTLGQGPEFLTYFQNEAQLEKSRLLSDRFSAERPKGSFSTLEIQRTEQGDSAMYLCASSLGSGASSYNEQFFGPGTRLTVL.

A few counts support this clone. This chain uses TRBV6-5 with TRBJ2-2; possibly TRBD2 for D (5 bases). Trimming took 6 bases from V and 5 from J, leaving 10 bases between them. The CDR3 has 13 residues. Germline-derived CDR1 and CDR2 are MNHEY and SVGAGI. CDR3 amino acids: CASSPPGTGELFF. DNA for the CDR3: TGTGCCAGCAGCCCGCCGGGGACCGGGGAGCTGTTTTTT.

The rearrangement links TRBV28 to TRBJ2-2; TRBD2 aligns across 12 bases. Germline CDR1 is MDHEN and CDR2 is SYDVKM. Trimming at V came to 2 bases and at J to 6 bases, leaving 4 bases not matched to a gene. The CDR3 covers 16 residues. The CDR3 DNA sequence: TGTGCCAGCAGTTTACGACTAGCGGGAGCGTCCGGGGAGCTGTTTTTT. Amino acids: CASSLRLAGASGELFF.

The chain joins TRBV4-2 to TRBJ1-4, with D possibly being TRBD1 (6 bases). The V gene's germline CDR1 is LGHNA and CDR2 YNFKEQ. The CDR3 consists of 16 residues. With 4 bases removed from V and 0 bases from J, the gap between germline ends came to 12 bases. CDR3 sequence (DNA): TGTGCCAGCAGCCTTATACAGGGTACAACTAATGAAAAACTGTTTTTT. Its translation is CASSLIQGTTNEKLFF.

This clone appeared a few times. V usage is TRBV7-6 and J usage is TRBJ2-1; D call uncertain. Trimming pared 5 bases from V and 8 bases from J, leaving 13 bases between. The CDR3 has 13 amino acids. Germline loops: CDR1 SGHVS, CDR2 FNYEAQ. CDR3 bases: TGTGCCAGCAGCCCCTATTTTAGAGATGAGCAGTTCTTC. Its translation: CASSPYFRDEQFF.

The chain has TRBV20-1 and TRBJ1-2, with TRBD1 matching over 10 bases. J was trimmed by 6 bases and V by 3 bases; bases with no gene match: 7. Per the germline V gene, CDR1 is DFQATT and CDR2 is SNEGSKA (reference sequence). This CDR3 has 14 amino acids. The CDR3 loop is CSASRGGTGDGYTF. In DNA, the CDR3 is TGCAGTGCTAGTCGCGGGGGGACAGGGGATGGCTACACCTTC.

The genes are TRBV7-2 and TRBJ2-1, with 8 bases aligning to TRBD2. The CDR3 covers 17 residues. Looked up from germline, CDR1 is SGHTA and CDR2 is FQGNSA. Trimming at V came to 0 bases and at J to 3 bases, leaving 7 bases not matched to a gene. DNA of the CDR3: TGTGCCAGCAGCTTAGCGCTTGGGACTAGAATCTACAATGAGCAGTTCTTC. Its protein product is CASSLALGTRIYNEQFF.

This chain connects TRBV6-5 to TRBJ1-2; 12 nucleotides match TRBD1. Trimming cost V 7 bases and J 5 bases; bases outside gene matches: 8. The length of the CDR3 is 15 residues. Germline V gives CDR1 MNHEY, CDR2 SVGAGI. The CDR3 spells CASKPGQGASYGYTF. Here the CDR3 DNA reads TGTGCCAGCAAACCGGGACAGGGGGCTAGTTATGGCTACACCTTC.

V and J are TRBV20-1 and TRBJ2-7; D perhaps matches TRBD2 (5 bases). This CDR3 contains 11 residues. V lost 2 bases, J lost 7 bases, and 9 bases lay in between. Per the germline V gene, CDR1 is DFQATT and CDR2 is SNEGSKA (reference sequence). CDR3 coding DNA: TGCAGTGCTAGAATTGGCGGGGAGCAGTACTTC. Translating gives CSARIGGEQYF.

V gene TRBV2 combines with J gene TRBJ2-7, with D maybe TRBD1 (5 bases). The germline gives CDR1 SNHLY, CDR2 FYNNEI. The CDR3 has 12 amino acids. Trimming shortened V by 7 bases and J by 4 bases, and 11 bases separated the two germline ends. The DNA of the CDR3 is TGTGCCAGCAAGCAGGACACGTACGAGCAGTACTTC. Protein product: CASKQDTYEQYF.

A single count supports this clone. The chain is built from TRBV7-2 and TRBJ2-5, with D possibly matching TRBD1 (6 bases). V lost 3 bases and J lost 3, with 8 bases in between. This CDR3 is built from 13 residues. Germline assignment: CDR1 SGHTA and CDR2 FQGNSA. The CDR3 region has the DNA TGTGCCAGCAGCTTTTCAGGGGAAGAGACCCAGTACTTC. Amino acids: CASSFSGEETQYF.

This clone was picked up one time. This chain uses TRBV9 with TRBJ2-2, with 8 bases lining up with TRBD2. In germline, CDR1 is SGDLS, CDR2 YYNGEE. Trimming took 4 bases from V and 5 from J; bases not matched to a gene: 10. CDR3 length equals 16 residues. This chain's CDR3 is CASSPRSGSRTGELFF. CDR3 coding DNA: TGTGCCAGCAGCCCTAGGAGCGGGAGTAGGACCGGGGAGCTGTTTTTT.

This clone was seen only once. The V gene is TRBV7-2, the J gene TRBJ2-1; 12 nucleotides line up with TRBD2. J lost 9 bases, V lost 6 bases, and 6 bases had no gene match. The germline gives CDR1 SGHTA, CDR2 FQGNSA. This CDR3 is built from 14 residues. CDR3 sequence reads: CASRRGLAGGEQFF. In DNA form, the CDR3 reads TGTGCCAGCAGGCGGGGACTAGCGGGTGGTGAGCAGTTCTTC. Together with reference TRBV7-2 and TRBJ2-1, the CDR3 gives the full variable domain: GAGVSQSPSNKVTEKGKDVELRCDPISGHTALYWYRQSLGQGLEFLIYFQGNSAPDKSGLPSDRFSAERTGGSVSTLTIQRTQQEDSAVYLCASRRGLAGGEQFFGPGTRLTVL.

The rearrangement uses TRBV5-6 and TRBJ2-2; D is perhaps TRBD2 (5 bases). The V end was cut by 4 bases, the J end by 0 bases, with 10 bases between. This CDR3 is built from 15 residues. The germline V gene encodes CDR1 SGHDT and CDR2 YYEEEE. Written as DNA, the CDR3 is TGTGCCAGCAGCCCCCGGACTTCGAACACCGGGGAGCTGTTTTTT. As protein: CASSPRTSNTGELFF.

The gene calls are TRBV18 and TRBJ2-7, with no clear D. The V gene lost 4 bases and the J gene lost 1 base, with 8 bases spanning the gap. This CDR3 spans 13 amino acids. Germline V lookup: CDR1 KGHSH, CDR2 LQKENI. The CDR3 spells CASSRPNSYEQYF. The CDR3 DNA reads TGTGCCAGCTCACGCCCTAATTCCTACGAGCAGTACTTC.

In its sample, this clone was seen once. V and J are TRBV12-5 and TRBJ2-5; 8 nucleotides match TRBD1. V was pared by 5 bases and J by 4 bases, with 3 bases of the junction left unmatched. In germline, CDR1 is LGHNT, CDR2 FRNRAP. The CDR3 is 13 amino acids. CDR3 in amino acids: CASGQDRVETQYF. The CDR3 region has the DNA TGTGCTAGTGGTCAGGACAGGGTAGAGACCCAGTACTTC.

This chain joins TRBV28 and TRBJ2-7; 10 nucleotides align to TRBD1. CDR3 length equals 17 residues. Per the germline V gene, CDR1 is MDHEN and CDR2 is SYDVKM. J gave up 3 bases and V 4 bases, and 12 bases lay outside the gene matches. This CDR3 reads CASSSTSPGTGDYEQYF. CDR3 in DNA: TGTGCCAGCAGTTCTACCTCCCCCGGGACAGGGGACTACGAGCAGTACTTC.

This clone was seen just once. This sequence joins TRBV6-5 and TRBJ2-1; D perhaps matches TRBD1 (5 bases). The CDR3 covers 15 residues. The germline CDR1 and CDR2 sequences are MNHEY and SVGAGI. The ends were cut back, 6 bases at V and 1 base at J, with 13 bases in the middle. CDR3 in DNA: TGTGCCAGCAGCCAGACAGCGAGTTCCTACAATGAGCAGTTCTTC. Translated: CASSQTASSYNEQFF.